The 24 T cell receptor beta chains presented below share a single source sample, sequenced in a study of blood T cell repertoires in COVID-19. Repertoires were generated with immunoSEQ multiplex PCR, while TCRdb's copy carries only in-frame clones and drops some. The sample carries over 70,000 clones, approximately 78% recorded once. Sequencing used peripheral blood. All receptors come from a man in his 60s with acute or convalescent COVID-19.

The rearrangement uses TRBV15 and TRBJ2-1, with 9 bases matching TRBD1. Trimming removed 4 bases from V and 4 bases from J; junction bases left unmatched: 2. This CDR3 has 14 amino acids. CDR1 is LNHNV, CDR2 YYDKDF, per germline (reference sequence). CDR3 amino acids: CATSTGQGYNEQFF. CDR3 nucleotides: TGTGCCACCAGCACGGGACAGGGTTACAATGAGCAGTTCTTC.

Ten or more counts support this clone. The chain employs TRBV10-2 and TRBJ2-7; 9 nucleotides agree with TRBD2. This CDR3 spans 13 amino acids. Germline V gene lookup returns CDR1 WSHSY and CDR2 SAAADI. Unmatched junction bases numbered 3, after V lost 3 bases and J lost 6 bases. The CDR3 nucleotides are TGCGCCAGCAGTGAAGCGGGAGGCGGCGAGCAGTACTTC. It yields the protein CASSEAGGGEQYF.

The rearrangement joins TRBV5-1 to TRBJ2-1, with D perhaps TRBD1 (5 bases). In germline, CDR1 is SGHRS, CDR2 YFSETQ. The V end lost 9 bases, the J end lost 9 bases, and 13 bases lay between the germline ends. The CDR3 is made up of 11 amino acids. CDR3 in amino acids: CAKREGAEQFF. The CDR3 coding sequence is TGCGCCAAAAGGGAAGGGGCTGAGCAGTTCTTC. The full variable domain, its missing parts supplied by reference TRBV5-1 and TRBJ2-1, is KAGVTQTPRYLIKTRGQQVTLSCSPISGHRSVSWYQQTPGQGLQFLFEYFSETQRNKGNFPGRFSGRQFSNSRSEMNVSTLELGDSALYLCAKREGAEQFFGPGTRLTVL.

The CDR3 DNA sequence: TGCGCCAGCAGCTTGGGGGCCGGCGGGGCAAACAATGAGCAGTTCTTC. Its translation is CASSLGAGGANNEQFF. V gene TRBV5-1 combines with J gene TRBJ2-1; D possibly corresponds to TRBD2 (6 bases). This CDR3 has 16 amino acids. Looked up from germline, CDR1 is SGHRS and CDR2 is YFSETQ. Trimming took off 0 bases at V and 5 bases at J, with 15 bases between the two ends.

The chain employs TRBV6-2 or TRBV6-3 and TRBJ1-2; 7 bases agree with TRBD1. This CDR3 spans 15 amino acids. V was pared by 6 bases and J by 4 bases, with 11 bases of the junction left unmatched. Germline-derived CDR1 and CDR2 are MNHEY and SVGEGT. The CDR3 is CASSRKSGTVYGYTF. The CDR3 coding sequence is TGTGCCAGCAGCCGTAAATCCGGGACAGTCTATGGCTACACCTTC.

This rearrangement joins TRBV4-1 to TRBJ2-7; the match to TRBD1 covers 9 bases. The length of the CDR3 is 15 residues. After removal of 2 bases from V and 3 bases from J, the junction contained 5 bases not matched to a gene. Per the germline V gene, CDR1 is MGHRA and CDR2 is YSYEKL. In DNA form, the CDR3 reads TGCGCCAGCAGCCAACCGGGACAGGGTGTCTACGAGCAGTACTTC. Its translation is CASSQPGQGVYEQYF.

The rearrangement links TRBV9 to TRBJ1-1, with TRBD1 matching 7 bases. CDR3 length: 13 amino acids. With V trimmed by 5 bases and J by 3 bases, 4 bases remained unmatched. Germline-derived CDR1 and CDR2 are SGDLS and YYNGEE. The CDR3 nucleotides are TGTGCCAGCAGTCGTGACAGGGACACTGAAGCTTTCTTT. Protein product: CASSRDRDTEAFF.

V and J are TRBV30 and TRBJ2-1; TRBD1 is a possible D gene (6 bases). This CDR3 contains 13 residues. Per germline, CDR1 GTSNPN and CDR2 SVGIG (reference sequence). The V end lost 2 bases, the J end lost 5 bases, and 10 bases lay between the germline ends. The CDR3 coding sequence is TGTGCCTGGAGTATAGGGGGTAACAATGAGCAGTTCTTC. It translates to CAWSIGGNNEQFF.

V is TRBV5-5 and J is TRBJ2-3; the D gene is possibly TRBD2 (6 bases). In germline, CDR1 is SGHKS, CDR2 YYEKEE (reference sequence). The V and J ends lost 4 bases and 5 bases respectively, with 14 bases between them. The CDR3 contains 14 residues. This chain's CDR3 is CASSPGGTGDTQYF. The CDR3, as DNA: TGTGCCAGCAGCCCTGGGGGGACCGGAGATACGCAGTATTTT.

The chain uses TRBV18 and TRBJ2-5; tentative D call: TRBD1 (6 bases). CDR3 length: 14 amino acids. The ends were cut back, 4 bases at V and 5 bases at J, with 14 bases in the middle. From germline, CDR1 is KGHSH and CDR2 LQKENI. The DNA for the CDR3 is TGTGCCAGCTCACTGATGGACAGTCAGGAGACCCAGTACTTC. Amino acid sequence: CASSLMDSQETQYF.

The V gene is TRBV29-1, the J gene TRBJ1-3, with D possibly matching TRBD1 (5 bases). V lost 6 bases and J 2 bases, leaving 11 bases between the germline ends. CDR1 and CDR2 from the germline V gene are SQVTM and ANQGSEA. The CDR3 is made up of 13 amino acids. The CDR3 loop is CSVKGAAGNTIYF. In nucleotides, the CDR3 is TGCAGCGTCAAAGGGGCCGCTGGAAACACCATATATTTT.

This clone was recorded only once. V and J are TRBV6-5 and TRBJ1-5, with 7 bases lining up with TRBD1. The CDR3 runs 14 residues. Germline V lookup: CDR1 MNHEY, CDR2 SVGAGI. Trimming removed 6 bases from V and 4 bases from J; junction bases left unmatched: 6. The CDR3: CASRDGTENQPQHF. CDR3 nucleotides: TGTGCCAGCAGGGACGGGACAGAAAATCAGCCCCAGCATTTT.

The chain couples TRBV5-1 to TRBJ1-4, with D uncertain. Trimming cost V 0 bases and J 8 bases, with 14 bases left between them. Germline values: CDR1 SGHRS, CDR2 YFSETQ. The CDR3 loop spans 15 amino acids. The CDR3 nucleotides read TGCGCCAGCAGCTTGGCGGACCCCCCGGGAGAAAAACTGTTTTTT. Protein sequence: CASSLADPPGEKLFF.

The chain employs TRBV3-1 (or the pseudogene TRBV3-2) and TRBJ2-1; 11 bases are shared with TRBD2. The CDR3 is made up of 20 amino acids. Looked up from germline, CDR1 is LGHDT and CDR2 is YNNKEL (reference sequence). Trimming cost V 3 bases and J 9 bases; bases outside gene matches: 22. This CDR3 reads CASSQKVFFSGGAQHIEQFF. Here the CDR3 DNA reads TGTGCCAGCAGCCAGAAGGTCTTTTTTAGCGGGGGGGCTCAACACATTGAGCAGTTCTTC.

The genes are TRBV12-3 or TRBV12-4 and TRBJ2-7, with a possible D match to TRBD1 (6 bases). V lost 5 bases and J lost 5, with 10 bases in between. This CDR3 contains 12 residues. CDR3 DNA: TGTGCCAGCAGTCAACAGGGAGACGAGCAGTACTTC. This gives the protein CASSQQGDEQYF.

This chain links TRBV5-1 with TRBJ1-2, with D possibly being TRBD1 (6 bases). Germline CDR1 is SGHRS and CDR2 is YFSETQ. Trimming pared 0 bases from V and 6 bases from J, leaving 21 bases between. This CDR3 region has 17 residues. CDR3 in amino acids: CASSLVGGAARSDGYTF. DNA for the CDR3: TGCGCCAGCAGCTTGGTGGGGGGGGCAGCCCGGAGTGATGGCTACACCTTC.

The chain couples TRBV5-1 to TRBJ2-3, with D perhaps TRBD1 (6 bases). Germline V gives CDR1 SGHRS, CDR2 YFSETQ. Trimming took 4 bases from V and 0 from J, leaving 12 bases between them. The CDR3 covers 15 residues. CDR3 sequence reads: CASSGGRPSTDTQYF. The CDR3 DNA reads TGCGCCAGCAGCGGGGGCCGACCTAGCACAGATACGCAGTATTTT. Complete variable domain (other parts from reference TRBV5-1 and TRBJ2-3): KAGVTQTPRYLIKTRGQQVTLSCSPISGHRSVSWYQQTPGQGLQFLFEYFSETQRNKGNFPGRFSGRQFSNSRSEMNVSTLELGDSALYLCASSGGRPSTDTQYFGPGTRLTVL.

This chain uses TRBV5-1 with TRBJ2-7; the match to TRBD2 covers 8 bases. This CDR3 is 14 amino acids long. Germline assignment: CDR1 SGHRS and CDR2 YFSETQ. V was clipped by 1 base and J by 5 bases; unmatched bases: 5. The CDR3 loop is CASSLQRGYDEQYF. In nucleotides, the CDR3 is TGCGCCAGCAGCTTGCAGCGGGGGTATGACGAGCAGTACTTC.

V gene TRBV4-3 combines with J gene TRBJ2-2; TRBD2 matches 7 bases. Germline V gene lookup returns CDR1 LGHNA and CDR2 YSLEER. The V gene end was trimmed by 0 bases and the J gene end by 7 bases; junction bases not matched to a gene: 11. This CDR3 region has 17 residues. The CDR3 loop reads CASSQDRTPSGVGELFF. The CDR3 nucleotides read TGCGCCAGCAGCCAAGATCGAACCCCAAGCGGGGTCGGGGAGCTGTTTTTT.

In DNA form, the CDR3 reads TGTGCCACCAGCCCCCCCAGGGGCCCCAACTATGGCTACACCTTC. Encoded protein: CATSPPRGPNYGYTF. The chain links TRBV15 to TRBJ1-2; the D gene is possibly TRBD1 (6 bases). Per the germline V gene, CDR1 is LNHNV and CDR2 is YYDKDF (reference sequence). V lost 5 bases to trimming and J lost 2 bases, with 15 bases between them. The CDR3 runs 15 residues.

The chain links TRBV23-1 to TRBJ2-7; 12 bases are shared with TRBD1. TRBV23-1 is marked as an open reading frame, function uncertain. The CDR3 is 19 amino acids. The ends lost 3 bases at V and 2 bases at J; junction bases unmatched: 14. The CDR3 loop reads CASSHLGDRGRSRPYEQYF. In DNA, the CDR3 is TGCGCCAGCAGTCATCTAGGGGACAGGGGGCGAAGTCGACCCTACGAGCAGTACTTC.

This chain joins TRBV6-5 and TRBJ1-6, with 9 bases aligning to TRBD1. The CDR3 sequence is 13 residues long. Germline V CDR1 and CDR2: MNHEY, SVGAGI. Germline trimming cut 8 bases from V and 10 bases from J; bases unmatched to any gene: 6. CDR3 loop: CASFWTGDSPLHF. In DNA, the CDR3 is TGTGCCAGCTTCTGGACAGGGGACTCACCCCTCCACTTT.

Only one count was recorded for this clone. The V and J genes are TRBV4-2 and TRBJ2-2; a possible D gene is TRBD2 (5 bases). The CDR3 runs 14 residues. V was clipped by 0 bases and J by 5 bases, with 7 bases between them. Germline CDR1 is LGHNA and CDR2 is YNFKEQ. The CDR3: CASSQERGTGELFF. As DNA, the CDR3 is TGTGCCAGCAGCCAAGAACGCGGGACCGGGGAGCTGTTTTTT.

V and J are TRBV3-1 (or the pseudogene TRBV3-2) and TRBJ2-5; 9 nucleotides line up with TRBD1. The CDR3 covers 14 residues. The V gene end was trimmed by 4 bases and the J gene end by 4 bases; junction bases not matched to a gene: 4. The germline CDR1 and CDR2 sequences are LGHDT and YNNKEL (reference sequence). The chain's CDR3 is CASSPGTGLETQYF. The CDR3 DNA is TGTGCCAGCAGCCCAGGGACAGGGCTAGAGACCCAGTACTTC.